This TCR beta chain was recorded in a study of blood T cell repertoires in COVID-19. The table came from immunoSEQ multiplex PCR; TCRdb's copy has only in-frame clones and leaves some out. The sample has around 60,000 clones; roughly 71% are singletons. Germline assignment: CDR1 SNHLY and CDR2 FYNNEI. V was pared by 7 bases and J by 1 base, with 10 bases between. CDR3 length: 13 amino acids. Sequencing was done on a sample of peripheral blood. This clonotype originated in a human donor in a cohort sampled during active COVID-19. This sequence joins TRBV2 and TRBJ1-1, with unresolved D. CDR3 bases: TGTGCCAGCATTCCTGCAGGGAACACTGAAGCTTTCTTT. This translates into CASIPAGNTEAFF.